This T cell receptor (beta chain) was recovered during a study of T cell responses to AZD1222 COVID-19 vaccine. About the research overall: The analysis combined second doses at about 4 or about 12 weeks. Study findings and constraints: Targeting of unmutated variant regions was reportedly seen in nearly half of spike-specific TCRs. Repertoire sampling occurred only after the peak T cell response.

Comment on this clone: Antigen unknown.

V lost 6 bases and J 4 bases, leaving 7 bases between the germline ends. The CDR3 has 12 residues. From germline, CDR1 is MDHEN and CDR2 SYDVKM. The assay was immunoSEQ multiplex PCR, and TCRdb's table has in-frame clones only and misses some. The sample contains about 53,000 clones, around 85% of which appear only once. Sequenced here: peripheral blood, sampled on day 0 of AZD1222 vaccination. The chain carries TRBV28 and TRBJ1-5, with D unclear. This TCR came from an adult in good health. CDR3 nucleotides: TGTGCCAGCAGGGTACAGAATCAGCCCCAGCATTTT. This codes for CASRVQNQPQHF.